This passage covers 13 T cell receptor beta chains from one sample sequenced in a study of blood T cell repertoires in COVID-19. The assay was immunoSEQ multiplex PCR, and TCRdb's table has in-frame clones only and misses some. Of 300,000 or so clones detected, 90% appear once; the ten largest clones hold roughly 2.9%. Sequenced: peripheral blood. The source of these receptors is a woman in her 30s with COVID-19, enrolled during active disease.

V is TRBV19 and J is TRBJ1-2; TRBD1 matches at 9 bases. In germline, CDR1 is LNHDA, CDR2 SQIVND (reference sequence). CDR3 size: 13 residues. Trimming at V came to 4 bases and at J to 6 bases, leaving 3 bases not matched to a gene. CDR3 in amino acids: CASSRTGEDGYTF. In DNA form, the CDR3 reads TGTGCCAGTAGTAGGACAGGGGAGGATGGCTACACCTTC.

The chain carries TRBV19 and TRBJ2-6; 7 bases are shared with TRBD1. CDR3 length: 18 residues. Looked up from germline, CDR1 is LNHDA and CDR2 is SQIVND (reference sequence). J was trimmed by 0 bases and V by 5 bases; bases with no gene match: 10. CDR3 DNA: TGTGCCAGTAGTCCCCAAAACAGGGGATACTCTGGGGCCAACGTCCTGACTTTC. Translating gives CASSPQNRGYSGANVLTF.

This clone is a singleton in its sample. The chain combines TRBV28 with TRBJ2-7; 11 bases match TRBD2. Germline V gene sequence: CDR1 MDHEN, CDR2 SYDVKM. The V and J ends lost 5 bases and 4 bases, in that order; junction bases with no gene match: 10. CDR3 length equals 16 residues. The DNA of the CDR3 is TGTGCCAGCAGTCCCTCGGGACTAGCGGCGACTTACGAGCAGTACTTC. Translated, it gives CASSPSGLAATYEQYF.

The gene calls are TRBV13 and TRBJ1-1, with 12 bases lining up with TRBD1. Unmatched junction bases numbered 8, after V lost 5 bases and J lost 4 bases. Germline values: CDR1 PRHDT, CDR2 FYEKMQ (reference sequence). CDR3 length: 16 residues. CDR3 region: CASSPGQGARVTEAFF. CDR3 sequence (DNA): TGTGCCAGCAGCCCGGGACAGGGGGCGAGGGTCACTGAAGCTTTCTTT. Full variable domain (outside the CDR3, taken from reference TRBV13 and TRBJ1-1): AAGVIQSPRHLIKEKRETATLKCYPIPRHDTVYWYQQGPGQDPQFLISFYEKMQSDKGSIPDRFSAQQFSDYHSELNMSSLELGDSALYFCASSPGQGARVTEAFFGQGTRLTVV.

This clone occurred once. The gene calls are TRBV7-3 and TRBJ1-4; 7 positions agree with TRBD1. The V gene end was trimmed by 5 bases and the J gene end by 0 bases; junction bases not matched to a gene: 3. This CDR3 has 15 amino acids. Germline V gene data show CDR1 as SGHTA and CDR2 as FQGTGA. The CDR3 here is CASSQGDSTNEKLFF. The CDR3 DNA sequence: TGTGCCAGCAGCCAGGGGGACTCAACTAATGAAAAACTGTTTTTT.

CDR3 sequence reads: CASSIPQGGQETQYF. The CDR3 DNA follows: TGTGCCAGTAGTATCCCCCAGGGCGGTCAAGAGACCCAGTACTTC. The chain has TRBV19 and TRBJ2-5; TRBD1 is a possible D gene (5 bases). V shed 3 bases and J shed 2 bases, with 13 bases lying between them. CDR1 and CDR2 (germline): LNHDA, SQIVND (reference sequence). This CDR3 contains 15 residues.

V and J are TRBV11-2 and TRBJ1-1; D ambiguous. Germline loops: CDR1 SGHAT, CDR2 FQNNGV. The CDR3 has 14 residues. The V gene lost 5 bases and the J gene lost 1 base, with 11 bases spanning the gap. This chain's CDR3 is CASSPSAGNTEAFF. DNA for the CDR3: TGTGCCAGCAGCCCCTCCGCGGGGAACACTGAAGCTTTCTTT.

This rearrangement joins TRBV7-2 to TRBJ1-1; perhaps TRBD1 as D (6 bases). The CDR3 is 15 amino acids. The V gene lost 0 bases and the J gene lost 4 bases, with 12 bases spanning the gap. CDR1 SGHTA and CDR2 FQGNSA come from the germline V gene. The CDR3, as DNA: TGTGCCAGCAGCTTAGCACGGACAGTCCCCACTGAAGCTTTCTTT. This encodes CASSLARTVPTEAFF.

The genes are TRBV27 and TRBJ2-1; a possible D gene is TRBD2 (6 bases). Germline V lookup: CDR1 MNHEY, CDR2 SMNVEV (reference sequence). CDR3 size: 14 residues. V dropped 2 bases and J dropped 8 bases, with 13 bases sitting between them. CDR3 DNA: TGTGCCAGCAGTTTAGCCGGGACTGCCCATGAGCAGTTCTTC. Its translation: CASSLAGTAHEQFF.

V and J are TRBV3-1 (or the pseudogene TRBV3-2) and TRBJ1-2, with TRBD1 identical over 7 bases. This CDR3 contains 15 residues. Losses at the gene ends were 2 bases for V and 6 bases for J; bases not matched to a gene: 9. From germline, CDR1 is LGHDT and CDR2 YNNKEL (reference sequence). For the CDR3, the DNA is TGTGCCAGCAGCCAAAAGGGGGCAGGGCTCCATGGCTACACCTTC. This gives the protein CASSQKGAGLHGYTF.

The V call is TRBV5-4, the J call TRBJ2-2, with 12 bases identical to TRBD1. Germline trimming cut 0 bases from V and 6 bases from J; bases unmatched to any gene: 3. The CDR3 extends over 16 amino acids. Germline CDR1 SGHNT, CDR2 YYREEE (reference sequence). CDR3 sequence: CASSLAGQGAAGELFF. CDR3 sequence (DNA): TGTGCCAGCAGCTTGGCGGGACAGGGGGCGGCCGGGGAGCTGTTTTTT.

The rearrangement uses TRBV24-1 and TRBJ1-5; unclear D gene. Germline CDR1 reads KGHDR; CDR2 reads SFDVKD. Trimming cost V 6 bases and J 5 bases, with 13 bases left between them. This CDR3 region has 14 residues. In nucleotides, the CDR3 is TGTGCCACCAGTCCCTTTACTGTGGATCAGCCCCAGCATTTT. It yields the protein CATSPFTVDQPQHF.

V is TRBV5-1 and J is TRBJ2-7; 11 bases agree with TRBD1. Germline CDR1 and CDR2: SGHRS and YFSETQ. This CDR3 spans 14 amino acids. V shed 4 bases, J shed 2 bases, and the junction held 2 bases outside the gene matches. Here the CDR3 DNA reads TGCGCCAGCAGCCCGGGACAGGGGGCCTACGAGCAGTACTTC. It codes for CASSPGQGAYEQYF.